Below, 19 T cell receptor beta chains from the same sample are listed, as sequenced in a study of T cells in Graves' hyperthyroidism and ophthalmopathy. Amplification of TCR beta CDR3 regions used RNA as the template. The HTBI primer set was used in a first-round RT-PCR of the TCR CDR3. Each CDR3 protein is one row after TCRdb ran MiXCR on the multiplex PCR reads. In the table there are 500,000 to 600,000 distinct CDR3 sequences, 15% to 20% of which are singletons. Source material: blood. The source of these receptors is a woman aged 18-29 years with Graves' hyperthyroidism.

In its sample, this clonotype was seen a few times. This chain links TRBV3-1 with TRBJ2-2; D is possibly TRBD1 or TRBD2 (5 bases each). The CDR3 runs 15 residues. Germline lookup yields CDR1 LGHDT and CDR2 YNNKEL (reference sequence). V dropped 3 bases and J dropped 6 bases, with 14 bases sitting between them. CDR3 in amino acids: CASSQETWDAGELFF. CDR3 sequence (DNA): TGTGCCAGCAGCCAGGAGACCTGGGACGCCGGGGAGCTGTTTTTT.

Comments on this clonotype: A much larger clone sits a single nucleotide away, making a read error possible. The rearrangement uses TRBV20-1 and TRBJ1-5; perhaps TRBD1 as D (5 bases). Germline values: CDR1 DFQATT, CDR2 SNEGSKA (reference sequence). The CDR3 is 16 residues long. As DNA, the CDR3 is TGCAGTGCTAGAGACCTAATAGGTGGGACGAATCAGCCCCGGCATTTT. The encoded protein is CSARDLIGGTNQPRHF.

This clonotype was seen many times. The J gene is TRBJ2-1, the V gene TRBV28, with D perhaps assigned TRBD1 or TRBD2 (5 bases each). CDR1 and CDR2 (germline): MDHEN, SYDVKM. This CDR3 spans 17 amino acids. Trimming removed 2 bases from V and 3 bases from J, with 17 bases in between. The CDR3 nucleotides read TGTGCCAGCAGTTTAAGGGTTACCGGGACCTACTACAATGAGCAGTTCTTC. Translating it yields CASSLRVTGTYYNEQFF.

Ten or more counts support this clonotype. This chain uses TRBV30 with TRBJ1-3, with D uncertain. The CDR3 loop spans 15 amino acids. V shed 0 bases and J shed 2 bases, with 11 bases lying between them. Per the germline V gene, CDR1 is GTSNPN and CDR2 is SVGIG (reference sequence). The CDR3 DNA follows: TGTGCCTGGAGTGTGGGTGGGAATGCTGGAAACACCATATATTTT. It yields the protein CAWSVGGNAGNTIYF.

At least ten counts were recorded for this clonotype. The rearrangement links TRBV12-3 or TRBV12-4 to TRBJ2-1; TRBD2 matches at 8 bases. V dropped 5 bases and J dropped 5; count of bases not matched to a gene: 5. This CDR3 region has 14 residues. The CDR3 DNA is TGTGCCAGCAGTGGACTAGCTCGGGACAATGAGCAGTTCTTC. This encodes CASSGLARDNEQFF.

At least ten counts were recorded for this clonotype. The rearrangement links TRBV24-1 to TRBJ1-2, with TRBD1 matching 11 bases. The CDR3 sequence is 13 residues long. Germline V gene data show CDR1 as KGHDR and CDR2 as SFDVKD. V was pared by 11 bases and J by 6 bases, with 7 bases of the junction left unmatched. CDR3 amino acids: CAIERDRGNGYTF. CDR3 bases: TGTGCCATCGAACGGGACAGGGGGAATGGCTACACCTTC.

On this clonotype itself: Given a much more abundant clone one base away, this may be a read error. The chain carries TRBV28 and TRBJ1-6; TRBD1 is a possible D gene (5 bases). The CDR3 extends over 15 amino acids. The germline CDR1 and CDR2 sequences are MDHEN and SYDVKM. The DNA for the CDR3 is TGTGCCAGCAGTTTAGTTCAGGGAGGGAATTCACTCCTCCACTTT. Its protein is CASSLVQGGNSLLHF.

This clonotype is medium-sized by share. The rearrangement uses TRBV11-2 and TRBJ1-1; D unclear. With 5 bases removed from V and 3 bases from J, the gap between germline ends came to 19 bases. The CDR3 sequence is 16 residues long. From germline, CDR1 is SGHAT and CDR2 FQNNGV. Here the CDR3 reads CASSPPPTRVHTEAFF. In nucleotides, the CDR3 is TGTGCCAGCAGCCCCCCCCCGACAAGAGTACACACTGAAGCTTTCTTT.

This clonotype was observed a handful of times. The chain employs TRBV14 and TRBJ2-7; no reliable D call. V gave up 5 bases and J gave up 5 bases, with 19 bases separating them. The CDR3 length is 15 residues. Germline assignment: CDR1 SGHDN and CDR2 FVKESK. The CDR3 is CASSSLTPTRDEQYF. In DNA, the CDR3 is TGTGCCAGCAGCTCCCTGACACCGACGAGAGACGAGCAGTACTTC.

This clonotype was counted a few times. This chain's CDR3 is CSARGAAWNQPQHF. DNA for the CDR3: TGCAGTGCTAGGGGGGCTGCTTGGAATCAGCCCCAGCATTTT. This chain uses TRBV20-1 with TRBJ1-5; possible D gene TRBD1, 6 bases. V gave up 3 bases and J gave up 4 bases, with 13 bases separating them. CDR3 length: 14 amino acids. Germline CDR1 DFQATT, CDR2 SNEGSKA (reference sequence).

This clonotype was seen ten or more times. The V gene is TRBV20-1, the J gene TRBJ1-1, with D hard to call. Trimming left V 2 bases short and J 3 bases short, with 10 bases between. In germline, CDR1 is DFQATT, CDR2 SNEGSKA (reference sequence). The CDR3 sequence is 13 residues long. DNA for the CDR3: TGCAGTGCTAGAAATGAGTATGACACTGAAGCTTTCTTT. Protein: CSARNEYDTEAFF.

This clonotype was counted ten times or more. The genes are TRBV6-1 and TRBJ2-5; D unresolved. V dropped 6 bases and J dropped 2 bases, with 13 bases sitting between them. Germline V gene sequence: CDR1 MNHNS, CDR2 SASEGT. The CDR3 has 14 amino acids. As DNA, the CDR3 is TGTGCCAGCAGACGATCCGGGCCGCAAGAGACCCAGTACTTC. It yields the protein CASRRSGPQETQYF.

The rearrangement joins TRBV5-8 to TRBJ1-5, with D tentatively TRBD1 (6 bases). Germline loops: CDR1 SGHTS, CDR2 YDEGEE. The CDR3 length is 15 residues. V was trimmed by 3 bases and J by 0 bases, leaving 10 bases between them. The CDR3 sequence is CASSSGQLSNQPQHF. The CDR3 DNA reads TGTGCCAGCAGCTCCGGACAGCTTAGCAATCAGCCCCAGCATTTT.

As to this clonotype: The junction shows a germline mismatch at one end, possibly a read error. The rearrangement joins TRBV12-5 to TRBJ2-2, with 7 bases aligning to TRBD2. The CDR3 has 17 amino acids. Germline loops: CDR1 LGHNT, CDR2 FRNRAP. CDR3 DNA sequence: TGTGCTGGTGGTTTGGCCTTGGGGGGGGTTAACACCGGGGAGCTGTTTTTT. It encodes CAGGLALGGVNTGELFF.

This clonotype was found many times. The chain carries TRBV27 and TRBJ2-1, with D maybe TRBD2 (6 bases). The V and J ends lost 4 bases and 7 bases respectively, with 23 bases between them. The CDR3 is 17 amino acids. CDR1 and CDR2 (germline): MNHEY, SMNVEV (reference sequence). Here the CDR3 reads CASSSGLLMFRGNEQFF. CDR3 nucleotides: TGTGCCAGCAGTTCGGGACTCCTGATGTTTCGGGGGAATGAGCAGTTCTTC.

This clonotype has ten or more counts. The CDR3 reads CSAQAAGGPPDTQYF. As DNA, the CDR3 is TGCAGTGCACAAGCAGCGGGAGGGCCTCCAGATACGCAGTATTTT. This chain links TRBV20-1 with TRBJ2-3, with 10 bases lining up with TRBD2. The J segment lost 4 bases and the V segment lost 6 bases, leaving 10 bases of the junction unmatched. Germline V gene sequence: CDR1 DFQATT, CDR2 SNEGSKA (reference sequence). The CDR3 consists of 15 residues.

This chain connects TRBV2 to TRBJ1-4; D remains unclear. Germline V gene lookup returns CDR1 SNHLY and CDR2 FYNNEI. Trimming took off 8 bases at V and 5 bases at J, with 12 bases between the two ends. The CDR3 runs to 13 residues. The CDR3 protein is CASAPGENEKLFF. The CDR3 nucleotides read TGTGCCAGCGCGCCAGGCGAGAATGAAAAACTGTTTTTT.

This chain links TRBV6-6 with TRBJ1-1; the D gene is possibly TRBD1 (5 bases). From germline, CDR1 is MNHNY and CDR2 SVGAGI (reference sequence). There are 16 residues in the CDR3. Trimming stripped 2 bases from V and 2 bases from J, with 15 bases between. For the CDR3, the DNA is TGTGCCAGCAGTTACCATAGAAAGGGGACCAACACTGAAGCTTTCTTT. As protein: CASSYHRKGTNTEAFF.

V usage is TRBV30 and J usage is TRBJ1-4; D gene unclear. Germline-derived CDR1 and CDR2 are GTSNPN and SVGIG (reference sequence). The CDR3 loop spans 16 amino acids. The ends were cut back, 2 bases at V and 4 bases at J, with 17 bases in the middle. The CDR3 region is CAWSPRGAGFNEKLFF. The CDR3 DNA is TGTGCCTGGAGTCCCCGGGGAGCGGGCTTTAATGAAAAACTGTTTTTT.